The following is a TCR beta chain sequence with its context. Antigen specificity is unknown. This sample was taken from a study of T cell responses to AZD1222 COVID-19 vaccine. Study-level results: There were mostly white British donors and more females than males, and clonal diversity was possibly underestimated. After two AZD1222 doses, spike-specific TCR breadth and depth rose versus day 0.

Measured with immunoSEQ multiplex PCR; TCRdb has only the in-frame clones, and not every one. The sample lists 150,000 to 200,000 clones, 85% to 95% occurring once. The germline gives CDR1 MNHEY, CDR2 SVGAGI. There are 11 residues in the CDR3. The V and J ends lost 6 bases and 2 bases respectively, with 5 bases between them. Second-dose timings of about 4 or about 12 weeks were pooled. The V and J genes are TRBV6-5 and TRBJ2-7; D is ambiguous. The receptor was derived from an adult who received the AZD1222 COVID-19 vaccine. The specimen comprised peripheral blood, sampled 28 days after the second AZD1222 dose. The CDR3 bases are TGTGCCAGCAGAACAGCCTACGAGCAGTACTTC. Its translation: CASRTAYEQYF.